One and the same sample provided the 25 T cell receptor beta chains below, sequenced in a study of PD-1 blockade in classical Hodgkin lymphoma (dated by TCRdb to 2020 to 2021). Libraries were prepared through the immunoSEQ multiplex PCR assay. The clones in this table, taken by TCRdb from immuneACCESS, are in-frame only. Not every clone is retained; where verified, under half of the shortfall comes from an unresolved V gene, and the cause of the rest is unknown. This sample comprises fewer than 30,000 clones, roughly 90% of them detected only once. The ten largest clones take up roughly 0.35% of the sample. In the paper's terms, the time point label means: newly diagnosed, previously untreated cHL patient sample. Magnetic negative selection with a Miltenyi CD4+ T cell isolation kit was used to purify CD4+ T cells from thawed PBMCs. The sample consisted of CD4+ T cells from blood. These receptors were collected from a human donor with classical Hodgkin lymphoma.

The chain couples TRBV6-5 to TRBJ1-1, with 9 bases aligning to TRBD1. Germline CDR1 is MNHEY and CDR2 is SVGAGI. The CDR3 is 15 amino acids. The junction had 12 bases not matched to a gene; V was cut back by 8 bases and J by 5 bases. The CDR3 protein is CASFPRGTGRTEAFF. The CDR3 DNA follows: TGTGCCAGCTTCCCCAGGGGGACAGGGAGAACTGAAGCTTTCTTT.

V is TRBV5-1 and J is TRBJ1-1; no definite D call. Trimming took 0 bases from V and 0 from J, leaving 6 bases between them. The germline CDR1 and CDR2 sequences are SGHRS and YFSETQ. The length of the CDR3 is 14 residues. The CDR3 sequence is CASSLGSVNTEAFF. The CDR3 nucleotides are TGCGCCAGCAGCTTGGGGTCGGTGAACACTGAAGCTTTCTTT. The full variable domain, rest sourced from reference TRBV5-1 and TRBJ1-1, is KAGVTQTPRYLIKTRGQQVTLSCSPISGHRSVSWYQQTPGQGLQFLFEYFSETQRNKGNFPGRFSGRQFSNSRSEMNVSTLELGDSALYLCASSLGSVNTEAFFGQGTRLTVV.

This chain connects TRBV11-3 to TRBJ2-5; the D gene is possibly TRBD2 (5 bases). V dropped 3 bases and J dropped 2 bases, with 7 bases sitting between them. The CDR3 consists of 13 residues. Germline V gene sequence: CDR1 SGHNT, CDR2 YENEEA. Here the CDR3 DNA reads TGTGCCAGCAGCTTGGACTCACAAGAGACCCAGTACTTC. This gives the protein CASSLDSQETQYF. The full variable domain, rest sourced from reference TRBV11-3 and TRBJ2-5, is EAGVVQSPRYKIIEKKQPVAFWCNPISGHNTLYWYLQNLGQGPELLIRYENEEAVDDSQLPKDRFSAERLKGVDSTLKIQPAELGDSAVYLCASSLDSQETQYFGPGTRLLVL.

V usage is TRBV30 and J usage is TRBJ2-1; possible D gene TRBD2, 5 bases. V was pared by 4 bases and J by 1 base, with 11 bases between. CDR3 size: 14 residues. Germline loops: CDR1 GTSNPN, CDR2 SVGIG (reference sequence). The CDR3 loop reads CAWKRGLSYNEQFF. In nucleotides, the CDR3 is TGTGCCTGGAAAAGAGGGCTATCCTACAATGAGCAGTTCTTC.

This clone came up once. The V call is TRBV27, the J call TRBJ1-2; 10 bases align to TRBD1. Germline CDR1 reads MNHEY; CDR2 reads SMNVEV (reference sequence). The CDR3 is 15 amino acids. The junction had 13 bases not matched to a gene; V was cut back by 7 bases and J by 8 bases. The CDR3 protein is CASKPWDRGMLGYTF. The CDR3 nucleotides read TGTGCCAGCAAGCCCTGGGACAGGGGAATGTTAGGCTACACCTTC.

This rearrangement joins TRBV15 to TRBJ2-6; D is unresolved. Per germline, CDR1 LNHNV and CDR2 YYDKDF (reference sequence). This CDR3 region has 15 residues. V lost 5 bases, J lost 0 bases, and 8 bases lay in between. CDR3 coding DNA: TGTGCCACCAGCGCGCAGGACTCTGGGGCCAACGTCCTGACTTTC. Its translation: CATSAQDSGANVLTF.

The V call is TRBV19, the J call TRBJ2-7; 7 bases align to TRBD1. V shed 3 bases and J 2 bases; nucleotides not matched to a gene: 10. The CDR3 contains 16 residues. Germline loops: CDR1 LNHDA, CDR2 SQIVND (reference sequence). CDR3: CASSMALTGPTYEQYF. The CDR3 nucleotides are TGTGCCAGTAGTATGGCATTGACAGGGCCCACCTACGAGCAGTACTTC.

J is TRBJ1-1 and V is TRBV25-1, with TRBD1 identical over 9 bases. Germline V gene sequence: CDR1 MGHDK, CDR2 SYGVNS. Losses at the gene ends were 10 bases for V and 5 bases for J; bases not matched to a gene: 5. The CDR3 covers 12 residues. The CDR3 loop reads CATRGQGTEAFF. The CDR3 coding sequence is TGTGCCACCAGGGGACAGGGAACTGAAGCTTTCTTT.

The rearrangement uses TRBV10-2 and TRBJ2-3; D ambiguous. Trimming pared 5 bases from V and 2 bases from J, leaving 5 bases between. The germline gives CDR1 WSHSY, CDR2 SAAADI. The CDR3 has 12 residues. As DNA, the CDR3 is TGCGCCAGCAGTAGCAACACAGATACGCAGTATTTT. As protein: CASSSNTDTQYF.

This clone has a handful of counts. The chain recombines TRBV9 with TRBJ2-2; either TRBD1 or TRBD2 may supply D (5 bases each). With 2 bases removed from V and 2 bases from J, the gap between germline ends came to 16 bases. Germline V gene lookup returns CDR1 SGDLS and CDR2 YYNGEE. This CDR3 comprises 17 residues. This CDR3 reads CASSVGLGAINTGELFF. Written as DNA, the CDR3 is TGTGCCAGCAGCGTCGGACTCGGGGCGATAAACACCGGGGAGCTGTTTTTT.

The chain combines TRBV5-4 with TRBJ1-4, with D uncertain. The germline V gene has CDR1 SGHNT and CDR2 YYREEE (reference sequence). CDR3 length: 14 amino acids. V lost 2 bases and J 4 bases, leaving 9 bases between the germline ends. DNA for the CDR3: TGTGCCAGCAGCTTTGGTGGGATTAATGAAAAACTGTTTTTT. It encodes CASSFGGINEKLFF.

V gene TRBV7-9 combines with J gene TRBJ2-7, with TRBD2 identical over 7 bases. The CDR3 sequence is 14 residues long. Germline-derived CDR1 and CDR2 are SEHNR and FQNEAQ (reference sequence). The trim removed 5 bases at V and 0 bases at J, leaving 4 bases unmatched. CDR3: CASSPLASSYEQYF. CDR3 sequence (DNA): TGTGCCAGCAGCCCACTAGCGAGCTCCTACGAGCAGTACTTC.

The gene calls are TRBV6-5 and TRBJ2-1; the D gene is possibly TRBD1 (6 bases). The CDR3 is made up of 14 amino acids. Trimming cost V 5 bases and J 0 bases, with 8 bases left between them. The germline V gene has CDR1 MNHEY and CDR2 SVGAGI. CDR3 sequence: CASSTGSSYNEQFF. The CDR3 DNA reads as TGTGCCAGCAGTACAGGGAGCTCCTACAATGAGCAGTTCTTC.

The V call is TRBV4-3, the J call TRBJ1-4; D possibly corresponds to TRBD1 (5 bases). This CDR3 comprises 18 residues. V was cut by 0 bases and J by 5 bases, with 19 bases left in between. CDR1 is LGHNA and CDR2 is YSLEER in the germline V gene. The chain's CDR3 is CASSQDLGDGGWNEKLFF. CDR3 nucleotide sequence: TGCGCCAGCAGCCAAGATTTAGGGGACGGAGGATGGAATGAAAAACTGTTTTTT.

The chain couples TRBV28 to TRBJ2-7, with TRBD1 matching over 8 bases. After removal of 8 bases from V and 7 bases from J, the junction contained 7 bases not matched to a gene. Germline-derived CDR1 and CDR2 are MDHEN and SYDVKM. The CDR3 extends over 12 amino acids. As DNA, the CDR3 is TGTGCCAGCCGGTCGACAGGGGAGGAGCAGTACTTC. Its translation is CASRSTGEEQYF.

J is TRBJ2-7 and V is TRBV5-1; TRBD2 aligns across 9 bases. The CDR3 runs 15 residues. Trimming cost V 2 bases and J 2 bases; bases outside gene matches: 5. Germline loops: CDR1 SGHRS, CDR2 YFSETQ. The DNA of the CDR3 is TGCGCCAGCAGCTTAGGACTAGCGAACACCTACGAGCAGTACTTC. Protein product: CASSLGLANTYEQYF.

This clone appeared a single time. This chain links TRBV6-6 with TRBJ1-5, with a possible D match to TRBD1 (6 bases). This CDR3 region has 15 residues. V lost 7 bases to trimming and J lost 3 bases, with 16 bases between them. CDR1 is MNHNY and CDR2 is SVGAGI in the germline V gene (reference sequence). DNA for the CDR3: TGTGCCAGCAATTGGAGAGGGGGTCTCAATCAGCCCCAGCATTTT. As protein: CASNWRGGLNQPQHF.

V gene TRBV13 combines with J gene TRBJ2-2; 8 bases match TRBD1. The CDR3 spans 16 residues. V lost 3 bases to trimming and J lost 7 bases; unmatched junction nucleotides: 10. Germline loops: CDR1 PRHDT, CDR2 FYEKMQ (reference sequence). CDR3 loop: CASSFQSTGVVGELFF. The CDR3, as DNA: TGTGCCAGCAGCTTTCAGTCGACAGGGGTGGTCGGGGAGCTGTTTTTT.

This sequence joins TRBV5-4 and TRBJ2-7; 12 positions match TRBD2. The V gene end was trimmed by 4 bases and the J gene end by 2 bases; junction bases not matched to a gene: 4. This CDR3 region has 15 residues. Germline lookup yields CDR1 SGHNT and CDR2 YYREEE (reference sequence). The CDR3 coding sequence is TGTGCCAGCAGCCCCGGACTAGCGGGAACCTACGAGCAGTACTTC. Translation: CASSPGLAGTYEQYF.

This chain connects TRBV7-2 to TRBJ2-1, with 12 nucleotides matching TRBD2. Germline values: CDR1 SGHTA, CDR2 FQGNSA. Unmatched junction bases numbered 0, after V lost 4 bases and J lost 2 bases. There are 15 residues in the CDR3. CDR3 protein: CASSWTSGAYNEQFF. In nucleotides, the CDR3 is TGTGCCAGCAGCTGGACTAGCGGGGCCTACAATGAGCAGTTCTTC.

The rearrangement joins TRBV7-2 to TRBJ2-7, with 10 bases fitting TRBD2. The V gene's germline CDR1 is SGHTA and CDR2 FQGNSA. Trimming at V came to 5 bases and at J to 1 base, leaving 8 bases not matched to a gene. This CDR3 spans 16 amino acids. The CDR3 protein is CASSKGTSVESYEQYF. DNA of the CDR3: TGTGCCAGCAGCAAAGGGACTAGCGTGGAGTCCTACGAGCAGTACTTC.

The CDR3 DNA follows: TGTGCCAGCACCGCAATAAGGGCGGGGGTTAACTATGGCTACACCTTC. This translates into CASTAIRAGVNYGYTF. The chain uses TRBV2 and TRBJ1-2; perhaps TRBD1 as D (5 bases). Germline lookup yields CDR1 SNHLY and CDR2 FYNNEI. The ends were cut back, 7 bases at V and 1 base at J, with 19 bases in the middle. This CDR3 region has 16 residues.

The chain recombines TRBV11-3 with TRBJ2-7; D is possibly TRBD1 (6 bases). The CDR3 is 16 residues long. Looked up from germline, CDR1 is SGHNT and CDR2 is YENEEA. V was pared by 0 bases and J by 6 bases, with 18 bases between. The CDR3 loop reads CASSLESTGGSSEQYF. The CDR3 bases are TGTGCCAGCAGCTTAGAGTCCACTGGGGGCTCTTCCGAGCAGTACTTC.

The chain uses TRBV28 and TRBJ2-5, with D possibly being TRBD2 (6 bases). V lost 5 bases, J lost 7 bases, and 20 bases lay in between. Germline CDR1 and CDR2: MDHEN and SYDVKM. The CDR3 loop spans 15 amino acids. The DNA for the CDR3 is TGTGCCAGCAGTGTTAGCGGAGGGGTCACGGGGACCCAGTACTTC. Translation gives CASSVSGGVTGTQYF.

Comments on this clone: The junction does not match germline at one end; this may be a read error. Other DNA sequences in this specimen translate into the identical CDR3. The chain links TRBV5-6 to TRBJ2-7; D gene ambiguous. Germline lookup yields CDR1 SGHDT and CDR2 YYEEEE. This CDR3 comprises 12 residues. CDR3 amino acids: CASSTHLGEQYF. The DNA of the CDR3 is TGTGCTAGCAGCACCCATTTGGGCGAGCAGTACTTC.